Below, 20 T cell receptor beta chains from the same sample are listed, as sequenced in a study of shared clonotypes between healthy human individuals. Cells designated naive CD8 were CD45RO-negative and were positively selected for CCR7, with terminally differentiated effector memory CD45RA+ cells excluded. Method: immunoSEQ multiplex PCR; TCRdb's copy keeps in-frame clones and lacks some. The profile covers about 590,000 clones, with around 95% appearing a single time and 0.11% taken by the ten largest. What was sequenced was naive CD8+ T cells sorted from blood. Receptors were obtained from a woman younger than 45 in good health.

CDR3 region: CASSIGLGADTQYF. CDR3 bases: TGTGCCAGTAGTATAGGCTTAGGCGCAGATACGCAGTATTTT. The V call is TRBV19, the J call TRBJ2-3; D unclear. The CDR3 consists of 14 residues. The V and J ends lost 1 base and 4 bases respectively, with 9 bases between them. Germline CDR1 reads LNHDA; CDR2 reads SQIVND (reference sequence).

The chain carries TRBV28 and TRBJ2-7; 7 bases agree with TRBD2. J gave up 3 bases and V 5 bases, and 10 bases lay outside the gene matches. Germline V lookup: CDR1 MDHEN, CDR2 SYDVKM. CDR3 length equals 15 residues. CDR3 protein: CASSPVTSEYYEQYF. In nucleotides, the CDR3 is TGTGCCAGCAGTCCAGTCACTAGCGAGTACTACGAGCAGTACTTC.

The CDR3 coding sequence is TGTGCCAGCAGCTCCCCCGGCGGGACCCAAGAGACCCAGTACTTC. It yields the protein CASSSPGGTQETQYF. The chain carries TRBV11-2 and TRBJ2-5; TRBD2 might be the D (6 bases). Germline CDR1 SGHAT, CDR2 FQNNGV. With 4 bases removed from V and 1 base from J, the gap between germline ends came to 13 bases. This CDR3 has 15 amino acids. Full variable domain (missing parts from reference TRBV11-2 and TRBJ2-5): EAGVAQSPRYKIIEKRQSVAFWCNPISGHATLYWYQQILGQGPKLLIQFQNNGVVDDSQLPKDRFSAERLKGVDSTLKIQPAKLEDSAVYLCASSSPGGTQETQYFGPGTRLLVL.

This chain joins TRBV19 and TRBJ1-4, with D unresolved. This CDR3 region has 14 residues. V lost 7 bases and J 4 bases, leaving 13 bases between the germline ends. Germline V lookup: CDR1 LNHDA, CDR2 SQIVND (reference sequence). CDR3 protein: CASTPGVLNEKLFF. As DNA, the CDR3 is TGTGCCAGTACCCCAGGTGTCCTTAATGAAAAACTGTTTTTT.

This chain connects TRBV5-4 to TRBJ2-5, with 7 positions matching TRBD2. The CDR3 runs to 14 residues. Germline V lookup: CDR1 SGHNT, CDR2 YYREEE (reference sequence). V trimming: 3 bases; J trimming: 1 base; junction bases outside the gene matches: 3. The CDR3 protein is CASSSGLPQETQYF. The CDR3 DNA reads as TGTGCCAGCAGCTCGGGACTACCCCAAGAGACCCAGTACTTC.

Concerning this clone: Other DNA sequences in this sample translate to the same CDR3. CDR3: CASSFDSSYEQYF. In DNA, the CDR3 is TGTGCCAGCAGTTTTGACAGCTCCTACGAGCAGTACTTC. The chain has TRBV27 and TRBJ2-7, with D possibly matching TRBD1 (5 bases). CDR3 size: 13 residues. Germline V gene data show CDR1 as MNHEY and CDR2 as SMNVEV (reference sequence). Trimming took off 3 bases at V and 0 bases at J, with 6 bases between the two ends.

The CDR3 region is CASTWNLNNQPQHF. CDR3 DNA sequence: TGTGCCAGTACCTGGAACCTAAACAATCAGCCCCAGCATTTT. This rearrangement joins TRBV19 to TRBJ1-5; D not resolved. Germline lookup yields CDR1 LNHDA and CDR2 SQIVND (reference sequence). V lost 7 bases and J lost 3, with 13 bases in between. This CDR3 has 14 amino acids.

The chain carries TRBV5-1 and TRBJ2-3; 10 bases are a match to TRBD2. The CDR3 length is 15 residues. Trimming at V came to 1 base and at J to 6 bases, leaving 5 bases not matched to a gene. The V gene's germline CDR1 is SGHRS and CDR2 YFSETQ. DNA for the CDR3: TGCGCCAGCAGCTTGATAGCGGGAGGATCCGATACGCAGTATTTT. Encoded protein: CASSLIAGGSDTQYF.

This sequence joins TRBV7-9 and TRBJ1-1; maybe TRBD1 (6 bases). Germline assignment: CDR1 SEHNR and CDR2 FQNEAQ (reference sequence). V was pared by 6 bases and J by 5 bases, with 10 bases between. The CDR3 length is 12 residues. The CDR3 bases are TGTGCCAGCAGGGTGGACAGAACTGAAGCTTTCTTT. Protein product: CASRVDRTEAFF.

This clone is a singleton in its sample. The chain employs TRBV7-9 and TRBJ2-7; D is possibly TRBD2 (6 bases). The CDR3 sequence is 14 residues long. V lost 10 bases to trimming and J lost 2 bases, with 18 bases between them. Germline V gene data show CDR1 as SEHNR and CDR2 as FQNEAQ (reference sequence). The CDR3 DNA follows: TGTGCCACCGACCCGGGACTTTCCCCCTACGAGCAGTACTTC. Translating gives CATDPGLSPYEQYF.

V usage is TRBV5-8 and J usage is TRBJ2-1, with D tentatively TRBD2 (5 bases). The CDR3 runs to 13 residues. Germline V gene lookup returns CDR1 SGHTS and CDR2 YDEGEE. The V and J ends lost 4 bases and 3 bases respectively, with 8 bases between them. CDR3 DNA: TGTGCCAGCAGCGTACTAGGCTACAATGAGCAGTTCTTC. This translates into CASSVLGYNEQFF.

On this clone: Other DNA sequences in the sample encode the same CDR3. The chain carries TRBV5-4 and TRBJ2-5; no clear D gene. Per the germline V gene, CDR1 is SGHNT and CDR2 is YYREEE (reference sequence). The germline V and J ends were trimmed by 0 bases and 5 bases, with 8 bases remaining between them. The CDR3 has 13 amino acids. Here the CDR3 reads CASSLEALETQYF. CDR3 bases: TGTGCCAGCAGCTTGGAGGCCCTTGAGACCCAGTACTTC.

The chain joins TRBV5-4 to TRBJ2-3; 8 bases match TRBD2. With 0 bases clipped from V and 5 bases from J, the junction kept 8 bases outside the gene matches. Per germline, CDR1 SGHNT and CDR2 YYREEE (reference sequence). The CDR3 has 16 amino acids. The CDR3 coding sequence is TGTGCCAGCAGCTTGGGCCCGGGACTAGAGGTAGATACGCAGTATTTT. This translates into CASSLGPGLEVDTQYF.

V gene TRBV10-1 combines with J gene TRBJ2-7, with 11 bases aligning to TRBD1. The CDR3 runs to 15 residues. The germline gives CDR1 WNHNN, CDR2 SYGVQD (reference sequence). J was trimmed by 3 bases and V by 2 bases; bases with no gene match: 3. The CDR3 coding sequence is TGCGCCAGCAGTGAGGGGACAGGGGGGATCTACGAGCAGTACTTC. It specifies CASSEGTGGIYEQYF.

The V gene is TRBV19, the J gene TRBJ1-1; possibly TRBD1 for D (5 bases). The CDR3 length is 17 residues. V dropped 0 bases and J dropped 0 bases, with 14 bases sitting between them. In germline, CDR1 is LNHDA, CDR2 SQIVND (reference sequence). The CDR3 DNA is TGTGCCAGTAGTATAGATCTTAAGTGGACATTGAACACTGAAGCTTTCTTT. Encoded protein: CASSIDLKWTLNTEAFF.

J is TRBJ1-5 and V is TRBV27; D unclear. Germline lookup yields CDR1 MNHEY and CDR2 SMNVEV (reference sequence). The V gene lost 5 bases and the J gene lost 10 bases, with 15 bases spanning the gap. The CDR3 loop spans 13 amino acids. In DNA, the CDR3 is TGTGCCAGCAGTCCCGTTCCCCGTTATCCCCAGCATTTT. Its protein is CASSPVPRYPQHF.

The CDR3 DNA is TGTGCCAGCAGCCAAAGGGTTAGCTCCTACAATGAGCAGTTCTTC. This gives the protein CASSQRVSSYNEQFF. The chain is built from TRBV14 and TRBJ2-1; D uncertain. V was clipped by 2 bases and J by 0 bases, with 8 bases between them. Germline values: CDR1 SGHDN, CDR2 FVKESK. CDR3 length equals 15 residues.

V usage is TRBV6-5 and J usage is TRBJ2-5, with TRBD2 matching over 9 bases. This CDR3 is 15 amino acids long. Unmatched junction bases numbered 10, after V lost 6 bases and J lost 5 bases. Germline CDR1 is MNHEY and CDR2 is SVGAGI. Written as DNA, the CDR3 is TGTGCCAGCAGCCAGAGCGGGGGGAGTGGGGAGACCCAGTACTTC. This encodes CASSQSGGSGETQYF.

In regard to this clone: This CDR3 is also generated by other DNA sequences in the sample. V and J are TRBV28 and TRBJ2-7; 7 bases fit TRBD2. V lost 3 bases and J lost 0; bases outside the gene matches: 2. The length of the CDR3 is 14 residues. Germline CDR1 MDHEN, CDR2 SYDVKM. CDR3 sequence reads: CASSLRGYSYEQYF. In DNA, the CDR3 is TGTGCCAGCAGTTTGCGGGGGTACTCCTACGAGCAGTACTTC.

This clone was seen once. This rearrangement joins TRBV5-6 to TRBJ2-5; tentative D call: TRBD1 (5 bases). Germline V gene sequence: CDR1 SGHDT, CDR2 YYEEEE. CDR3 length: 13 amino acids. The V gene lost 4 bases and the J gene lost 4 bases, with 11 bases spanning the gap. The CDR3 here is CASSPDTGETQYF. The CDR3, as DNA: TGTGCCAGCAGCCCTGACACAGGAGAGACCCAGTACTTC.